The clone carrying this TCR delta chain was observed at least ten times. Its specificity is not known. This specimen belongs to a study of DNA immune sequencing with unique molecular identifiers. Background on the study: Genomic DNA came from γδ T cells magnetically enriched from buffy coats. General observations from the study: The most frequent TRD pairing among healthy donor clonotypes was TRDV2-TRDJ1.

This CDR3 comprises 17 residues. Germline CDR1 is GEAIGNYY and CDR2 is EKD. V was clipped by 1 base and J by 0 bases; unmatched bases: 9. Genomic DNA underwent 32-plex PCR targeting all 8 TRDV and 4 TRDJ genes. Adapter PCR followed 2 to 3 barcoding PCR cycles that attached a 12-nucleotide UMI. TCRdb re-analyzed the multiplex PCR reads via CATT. Of about 4,500 delta-chain clones listed, 10% to 15% are singletons. The sample comprised gamma-delta T cells enriched from blood buffy coat, or unenriched PBMCs (not recorded which). V usage is TRDV2 and J usage is TRDJ1; 8 positions match TRDD3. This sequence was found in a human donor in good health. CDR3 amino acids: CACDTVLGASYTDKLIF. In DNA form, the CDR3 reads TGTGCCTGTGACACGGTACTGGGGGCTTCGTACACCGATAAACTCATCTTT.